The entry that follows covers one TCR beta chain sequence. The antigen remains unidentified. The PCR ran on 60 Vbeta and 13 Jbeta primers. Generated by immunoSEQ multiplex PCR, the TCRdb table keeps only in-frame clones and is missing some. Of approximately 140,000 clones detected, around 60% appear once; the ten largest clones hold around 7.1%. This entry belongs to a study of cytomegalovirus exposure and HLA in healthy donors. General study findings and limits: Prediction of most subjects' HLA-A and HLA-B alleles by TCR beta sequences was reportedly accurate. In a later analysis, compared with equally common non-associated chains, HLA-associated beta chains were more expanded. It was about 150 TCR beta chains that were listed as cytomegalovirus-associated. Most TCR sequences showed up rarely, but some public TCRs showed up in many donors.

This TCR was sampled from a woman aged 60 to 75 in good health and CMV-seropositive. Sequenced sample: PBMCs.

The CDR3 bases are TGCGCCAGCAGCCAAGATTTACAGGGAGGAAACACCATATATTTT. Its translation is CASSQDLQGGNTIYF. This rearrangement joins TRBV4-3 to TRBJ1-3; the D gene is possibly TRBD1 (6 bases). This CDR3 has 15 residues. The V gene lost 0 bases and the J gene lost 4 bases, with 10 bases spanning the gap. The germline CDR1 and CDR2 sequences are LGHNA and YSLEER.